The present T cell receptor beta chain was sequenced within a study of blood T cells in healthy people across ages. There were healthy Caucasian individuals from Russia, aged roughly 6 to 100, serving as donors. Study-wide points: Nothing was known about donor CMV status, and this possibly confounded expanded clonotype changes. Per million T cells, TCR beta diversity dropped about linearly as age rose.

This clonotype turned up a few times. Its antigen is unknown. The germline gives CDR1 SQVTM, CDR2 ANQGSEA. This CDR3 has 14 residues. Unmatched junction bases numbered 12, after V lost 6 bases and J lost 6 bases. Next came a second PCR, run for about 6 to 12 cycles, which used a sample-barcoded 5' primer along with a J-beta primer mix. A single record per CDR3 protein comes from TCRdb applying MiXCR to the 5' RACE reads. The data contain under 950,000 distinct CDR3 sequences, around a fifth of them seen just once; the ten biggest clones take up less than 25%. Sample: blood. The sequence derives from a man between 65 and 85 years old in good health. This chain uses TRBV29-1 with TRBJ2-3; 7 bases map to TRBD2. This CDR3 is CSVSRAGPPDTQYF. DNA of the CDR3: TGCAGCGTCTCCAGAGCGGGACCCCCGGATACGCAGTATTTT.